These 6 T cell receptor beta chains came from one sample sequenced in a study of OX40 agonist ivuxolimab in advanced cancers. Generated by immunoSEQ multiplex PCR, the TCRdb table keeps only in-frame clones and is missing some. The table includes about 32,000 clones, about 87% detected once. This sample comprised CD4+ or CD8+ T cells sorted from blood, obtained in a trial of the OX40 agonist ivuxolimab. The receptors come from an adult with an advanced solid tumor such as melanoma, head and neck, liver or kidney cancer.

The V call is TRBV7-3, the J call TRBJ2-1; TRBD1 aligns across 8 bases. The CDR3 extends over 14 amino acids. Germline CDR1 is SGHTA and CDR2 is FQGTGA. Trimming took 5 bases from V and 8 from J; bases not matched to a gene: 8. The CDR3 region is CASSTTGGPDEQFF. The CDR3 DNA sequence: TGTGCCAGCAGCACTACAGGGGGTCCGGATGAGCAGTTCTTC.

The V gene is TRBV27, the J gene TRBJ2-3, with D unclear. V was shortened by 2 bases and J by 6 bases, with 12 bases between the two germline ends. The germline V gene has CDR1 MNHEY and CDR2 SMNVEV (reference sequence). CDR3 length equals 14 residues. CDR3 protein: CASSLIRHLDTQYF. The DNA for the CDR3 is TGTGCCAGCAGTTTAATCCGACATCTGGATACGCAGTATTTT.

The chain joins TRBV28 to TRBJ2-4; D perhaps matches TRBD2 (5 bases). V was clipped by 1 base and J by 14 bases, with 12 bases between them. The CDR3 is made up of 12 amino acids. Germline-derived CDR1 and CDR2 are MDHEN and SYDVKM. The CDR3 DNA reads TGTGCCAGCAGTTTATACGGACTGGACGAGTACTTC. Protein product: CASSLYGLDEYF. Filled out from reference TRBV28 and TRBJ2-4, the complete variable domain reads DVKVTQSSRYLVKRTGEKVFLECVQDMDHENMFWYRQDPGLGLRLIYFSYDVKMKEKGDIPEGYSVSREKKERFSLILESASTNQTSMYLCASSLYGLDEYFGAGTRLSVL.

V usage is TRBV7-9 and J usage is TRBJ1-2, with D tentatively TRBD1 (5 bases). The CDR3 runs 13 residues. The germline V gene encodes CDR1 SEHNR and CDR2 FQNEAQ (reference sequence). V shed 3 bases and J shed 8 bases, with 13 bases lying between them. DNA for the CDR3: TGTGCCAGCAGCTTGGGGGATATTAGGGGCTACACCTTC. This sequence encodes CASSLGDIRGYTF.

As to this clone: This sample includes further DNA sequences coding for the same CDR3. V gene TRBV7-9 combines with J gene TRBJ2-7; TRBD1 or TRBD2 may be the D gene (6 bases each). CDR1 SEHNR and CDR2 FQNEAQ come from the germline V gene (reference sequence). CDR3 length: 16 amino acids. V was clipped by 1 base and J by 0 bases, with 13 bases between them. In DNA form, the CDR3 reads TGTGCCAGCAGCTTAGTCGGTGGGGGGCACTCCTACGAGCAGTACTTC. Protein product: CASSLVGGGHSYEQYF. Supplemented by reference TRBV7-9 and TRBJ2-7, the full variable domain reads DTGVSQNPRHKITKRGQNVTFRCDPISEHNRLYWYRQTLGQGPEFLTYFQNEAQLEKSRLLSDRFSAERPKGSFSTLEIQRTEQGDSAMYLCASSLVGGGHSYEQYFGPGTRLTVT.

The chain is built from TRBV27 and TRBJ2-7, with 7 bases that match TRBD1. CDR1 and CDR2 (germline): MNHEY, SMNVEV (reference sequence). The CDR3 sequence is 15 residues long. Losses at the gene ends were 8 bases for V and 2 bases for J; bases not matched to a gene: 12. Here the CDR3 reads CASAPGTGTAYEQYF. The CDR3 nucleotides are TGTGCCAGCGCACCGGGTACCGGGACAGCCTACGAGCAGTACTTC.